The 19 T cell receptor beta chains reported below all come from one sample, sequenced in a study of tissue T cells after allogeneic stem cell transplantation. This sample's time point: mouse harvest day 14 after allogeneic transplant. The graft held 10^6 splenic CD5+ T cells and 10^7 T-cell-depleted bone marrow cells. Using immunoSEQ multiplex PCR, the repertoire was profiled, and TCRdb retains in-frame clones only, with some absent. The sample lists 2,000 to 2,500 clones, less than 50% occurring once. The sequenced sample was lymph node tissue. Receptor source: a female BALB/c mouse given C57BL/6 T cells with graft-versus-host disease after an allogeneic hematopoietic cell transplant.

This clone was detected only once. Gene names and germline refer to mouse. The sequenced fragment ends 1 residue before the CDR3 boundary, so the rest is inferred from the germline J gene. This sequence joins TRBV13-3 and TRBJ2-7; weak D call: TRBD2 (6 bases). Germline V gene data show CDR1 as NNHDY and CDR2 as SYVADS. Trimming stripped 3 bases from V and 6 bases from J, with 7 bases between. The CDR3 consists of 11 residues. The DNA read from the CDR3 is TGTGCCAGCAGTGGGGACTTTGAACAGTAC. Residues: CASSGDFEQY. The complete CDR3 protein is CASSGDFEQYF.

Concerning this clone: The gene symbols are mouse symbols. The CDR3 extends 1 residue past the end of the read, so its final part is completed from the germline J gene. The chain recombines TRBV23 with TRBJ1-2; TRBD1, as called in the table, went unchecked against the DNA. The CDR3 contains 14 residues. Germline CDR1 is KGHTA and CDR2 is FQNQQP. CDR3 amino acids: CSSSQYREDSDYTF. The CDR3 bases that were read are TGCTCCAGCAGTCAATACAGGGAGGACTCCGACTACACC.

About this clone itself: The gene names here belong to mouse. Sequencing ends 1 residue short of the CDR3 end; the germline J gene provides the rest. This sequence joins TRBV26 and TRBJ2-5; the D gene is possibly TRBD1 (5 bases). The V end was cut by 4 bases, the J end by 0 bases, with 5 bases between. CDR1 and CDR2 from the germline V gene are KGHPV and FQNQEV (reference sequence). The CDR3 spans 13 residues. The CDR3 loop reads CASSQGNQDTQYF. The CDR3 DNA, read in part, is TGTGCCAGCAGTCAGGGGAACCAAGACACCCAGTAC.

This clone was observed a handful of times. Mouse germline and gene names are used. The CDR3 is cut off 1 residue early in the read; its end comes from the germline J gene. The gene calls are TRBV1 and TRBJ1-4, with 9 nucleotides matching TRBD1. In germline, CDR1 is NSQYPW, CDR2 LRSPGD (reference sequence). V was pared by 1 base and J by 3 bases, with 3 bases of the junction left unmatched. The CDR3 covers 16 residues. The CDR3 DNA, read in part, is TGCACCTGCAGTGCAGTGGGACAGGGTGCCAACGAAAGATTATTT. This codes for CTCSAVGQGANERLF. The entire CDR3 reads CTCSAVGQGANERLFF.

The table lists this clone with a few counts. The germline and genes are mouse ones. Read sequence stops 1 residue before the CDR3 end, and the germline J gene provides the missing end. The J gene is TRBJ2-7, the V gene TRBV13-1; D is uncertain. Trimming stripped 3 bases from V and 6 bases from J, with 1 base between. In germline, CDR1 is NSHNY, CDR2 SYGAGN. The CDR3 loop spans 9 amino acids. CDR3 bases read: TGTGCCAGCAGTGTTGAACAGTAC. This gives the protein CASSVEQY. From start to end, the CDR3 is CASSVEQYF.

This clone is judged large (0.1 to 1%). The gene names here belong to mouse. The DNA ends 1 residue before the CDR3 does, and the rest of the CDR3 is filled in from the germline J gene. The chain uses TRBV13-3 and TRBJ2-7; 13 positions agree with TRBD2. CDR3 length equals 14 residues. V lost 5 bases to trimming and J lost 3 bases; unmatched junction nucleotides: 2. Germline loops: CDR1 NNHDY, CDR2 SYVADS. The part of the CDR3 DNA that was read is TGTGCCAGCAGCGGGGACTGGGGGGGCTATGAACAGTAC. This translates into CASSGDWGGYEQY. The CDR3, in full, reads CASSGDWGGYEQYF.

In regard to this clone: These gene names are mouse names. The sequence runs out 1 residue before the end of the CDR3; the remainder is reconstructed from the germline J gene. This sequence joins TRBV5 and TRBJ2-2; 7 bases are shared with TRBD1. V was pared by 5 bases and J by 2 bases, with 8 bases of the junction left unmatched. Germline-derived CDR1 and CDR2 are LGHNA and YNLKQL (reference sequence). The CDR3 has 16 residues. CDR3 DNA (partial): TGTGCCAGCAGCTCCCGACAGGGCCCTAACACCGGGCAGCTCTAC. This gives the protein CASSSRQGPNTGQLY. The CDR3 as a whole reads CASSSRQGPNTGQLYF.

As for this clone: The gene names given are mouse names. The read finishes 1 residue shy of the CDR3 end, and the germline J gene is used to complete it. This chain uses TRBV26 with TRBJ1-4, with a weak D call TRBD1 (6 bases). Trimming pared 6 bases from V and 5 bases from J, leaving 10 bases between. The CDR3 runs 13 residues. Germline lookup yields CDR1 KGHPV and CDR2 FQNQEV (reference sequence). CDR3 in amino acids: CASSPGQNERLFF. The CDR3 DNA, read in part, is TGTGCCAGCAGCCCGGGACAAAACGAAAGATTATTT.

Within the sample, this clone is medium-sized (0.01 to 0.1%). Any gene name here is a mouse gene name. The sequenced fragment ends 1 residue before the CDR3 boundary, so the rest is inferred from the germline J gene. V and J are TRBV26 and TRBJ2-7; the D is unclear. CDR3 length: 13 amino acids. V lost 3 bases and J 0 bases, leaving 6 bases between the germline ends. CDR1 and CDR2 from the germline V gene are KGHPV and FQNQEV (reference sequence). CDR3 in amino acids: CASSLRFSYEQYF. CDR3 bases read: TGTGCCAGCAGTCTTCGGTTCTCCTATGAACAGTAC.

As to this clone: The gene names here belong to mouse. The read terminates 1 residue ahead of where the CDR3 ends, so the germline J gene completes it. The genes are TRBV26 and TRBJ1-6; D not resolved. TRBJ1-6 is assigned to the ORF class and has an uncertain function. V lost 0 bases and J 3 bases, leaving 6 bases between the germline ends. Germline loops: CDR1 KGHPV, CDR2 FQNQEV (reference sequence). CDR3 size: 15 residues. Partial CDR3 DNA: TGTGCCAGCAGTCTGTCGCCGAACTATAATTCGCCCCTCTAC. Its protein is CASSLSPNYNSPLY. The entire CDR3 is CASSLSPNYNSPLYF.

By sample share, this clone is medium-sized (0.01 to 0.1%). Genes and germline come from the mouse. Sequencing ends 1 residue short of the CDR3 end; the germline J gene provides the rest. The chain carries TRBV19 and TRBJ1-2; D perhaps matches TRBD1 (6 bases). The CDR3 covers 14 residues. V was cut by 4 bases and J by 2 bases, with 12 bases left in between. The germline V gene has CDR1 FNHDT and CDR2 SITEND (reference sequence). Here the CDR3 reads CASSPGTLNSDYTF. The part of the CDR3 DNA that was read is TGTGCCAGCAGTCCCGGGACACTTAACTCCGACTACACC.

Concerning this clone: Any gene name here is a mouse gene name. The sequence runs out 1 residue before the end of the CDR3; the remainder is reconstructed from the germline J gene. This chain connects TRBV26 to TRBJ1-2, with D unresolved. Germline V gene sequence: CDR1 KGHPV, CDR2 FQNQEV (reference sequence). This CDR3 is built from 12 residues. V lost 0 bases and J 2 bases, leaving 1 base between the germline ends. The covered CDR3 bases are TGTGCCAGCAGTCTGTCGAACTCCGACTACACC. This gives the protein CASSLSNSDYT. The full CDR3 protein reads CASSLSNSDYTF.

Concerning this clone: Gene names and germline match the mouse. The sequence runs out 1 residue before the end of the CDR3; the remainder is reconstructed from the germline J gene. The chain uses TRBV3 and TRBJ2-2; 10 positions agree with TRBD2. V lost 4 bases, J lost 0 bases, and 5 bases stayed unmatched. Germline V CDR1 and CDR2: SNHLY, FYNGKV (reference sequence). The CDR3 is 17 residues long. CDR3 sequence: CASSSSTGGANTGQLYF. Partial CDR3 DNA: TGTGCCAGCAGCTCCTCAACTGGGGGGGCAAACACCGGGCAGCTCTAC.

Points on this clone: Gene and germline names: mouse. The CDR3 reads CASSPGTGGSDYTF. The CDR3 bases that were read are TGTGCCAGCAGTCCCGGGACAGGGGGCTCCGACTACACC. The chain combines TRBV26 with TRBJ1-2; 11 nucleotides match TRBD1. The CDR3 is cut off 1 residue early in the read; its end comes from the germline J gene. Trimming removed 4 bases from V and 4 bases from J; junction bases left unmatched: 2. CDR1 KGHPV and CDR2 FQNQEV come from the germline V gene (reference sequence). The length of the CDR3 is 14 residues.

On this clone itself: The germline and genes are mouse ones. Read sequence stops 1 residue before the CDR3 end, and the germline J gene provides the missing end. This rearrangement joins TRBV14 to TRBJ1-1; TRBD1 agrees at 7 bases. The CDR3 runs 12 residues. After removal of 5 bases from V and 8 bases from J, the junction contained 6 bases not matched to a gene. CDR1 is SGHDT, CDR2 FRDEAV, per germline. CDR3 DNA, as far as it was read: TGTGCCAGCAGCCACGACAGGGTGGAAGTCTTC. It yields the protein CASSHDRVEVF. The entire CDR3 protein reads CASSHDRVEVFF.

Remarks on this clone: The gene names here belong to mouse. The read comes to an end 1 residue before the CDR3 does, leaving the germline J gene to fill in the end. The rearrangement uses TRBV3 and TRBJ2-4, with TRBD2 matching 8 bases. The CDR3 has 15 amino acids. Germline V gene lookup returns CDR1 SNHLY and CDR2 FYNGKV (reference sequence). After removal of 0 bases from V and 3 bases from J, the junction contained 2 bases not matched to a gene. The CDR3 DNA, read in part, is TGTGCCAGCAGCTTAGCGCTGGGGGGCCAAAACACCTTGTAC. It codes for CASSLALGGQNTLY. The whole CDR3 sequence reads CASSLALGGQNTLYF.

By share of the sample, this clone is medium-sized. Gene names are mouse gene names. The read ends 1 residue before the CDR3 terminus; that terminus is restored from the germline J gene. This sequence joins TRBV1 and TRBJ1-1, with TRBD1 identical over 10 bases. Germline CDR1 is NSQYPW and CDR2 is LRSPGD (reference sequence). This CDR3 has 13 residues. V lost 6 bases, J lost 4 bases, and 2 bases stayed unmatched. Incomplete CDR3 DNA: TGCACCTGCAGGGGACAGGGGAGCACAGAAGTCTTC. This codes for CTCRGQGSTEVF. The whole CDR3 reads CTCRGQGSTEVFF.

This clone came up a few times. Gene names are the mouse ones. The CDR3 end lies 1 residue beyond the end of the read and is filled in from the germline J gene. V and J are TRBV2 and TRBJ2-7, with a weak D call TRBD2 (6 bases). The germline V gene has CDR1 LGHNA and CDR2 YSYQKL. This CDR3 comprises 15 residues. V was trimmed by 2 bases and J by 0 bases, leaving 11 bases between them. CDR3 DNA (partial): TGTGCCAGCAGCCAAAGGCTGGGGAGCTCCTATGAACAGTAC. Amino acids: CASSQRLGSSYEQY. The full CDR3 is CASSQRLGSSYEQYF.

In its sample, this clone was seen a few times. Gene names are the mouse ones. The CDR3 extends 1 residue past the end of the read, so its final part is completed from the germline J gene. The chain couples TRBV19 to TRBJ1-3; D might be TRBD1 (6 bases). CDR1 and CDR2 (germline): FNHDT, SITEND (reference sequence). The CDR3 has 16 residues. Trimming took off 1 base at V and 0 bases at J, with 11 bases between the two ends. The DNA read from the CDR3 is TGTGCCAGCAGTATATTTACAGGGTCTTCTGGAAATACGCTCTAT. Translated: CASSIFTGSSGNTLY. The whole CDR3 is CASSIFTGSSGNTLYF. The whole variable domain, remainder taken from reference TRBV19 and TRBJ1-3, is GGIITQTPKFLIGQEGQKLTLKCQQNFNHDTMYWYRQDSGKGLRLIYYSITENDLQKGDLSEGYDASREKKSSFSLTVTSAQKNEMAVFLCASSIFTGSSGNTLYFGEGSRLIVV.